These 12 T cell receptor beta chains share one sample of origin, sequenced in a study of cytomegalovirus exposure and HLA in healthy donors. Vbeta (60) and Jbeta (13) primers were used in the PCR. TCRdb's table, derived via immunoSEQ multiplex PCR, lists solely in-frame clones and lacks some. This repertoire shows approximately 110,000 clones, more than 60% found once; its top ten account for approximately 2%. Sequencing was performed on PBMCs. The receptors come from a man younger than 45 in good health and CMV-seronegative.

The genes are TRBV6-5 and TRBJ2-5; D is undetermined. Germline V gene data show CDR1 as MNHEY and CDR2 as SVGAGI. V gave up 0 bases and J gave up 0 bases, with 8 bases separating them. The CDR3 contains 15 residues. CDR3 sequence: CASSYSRRNQETQYF. The CDR3 DNA follows: TGTGCCAGCAGTTACTCGCGCAGGAACCAAGAGACCCAGTACTTC.

The gene calls are TRBV7-2 and TRBJ1-1, with 8 bases that match TRBD1. V trimming: 4 bases; J trimming: 10 bases; junction bases outside the gene matches: 14. Germline lookup yields CDR1 SGHTA and CDR2 FQGNSA. The CDR3 totals 15 residues. The CDR3 loop reads CASSSRTGRITRAFF. The CDR3 DNA reads as TGTGCCAGCAGCTCTAGGACAGGGAGGATAACTCGAGCTTTCTTT.

The rearrangement uses TRBV19 and TRBJ2-7, with no clear D. Trimming shortened V by 3 bases and J by 1 base, and 7 bases separated the two germline ends. The CDR3 runs to 13 residues. Germline CDR1 and CDR2: LNHDA and SQIVND (reference sequence). The CDR3 bases are TGTGCCAGTAGTATGGGCCAGTCCTACGAGCAGTACTTC. It is translated as CASSMGQSYEQYF.

The chain is built from TRBV19 and TRBJ2-7; 7 bases fit TRBD1. Germline trimming cut 3 bases from V and 3 bases from J; bases unmatched to any gene: 2. The CDR3 runs 13 residues. In germline, CDR1 is LNHDA, CDR2 SQIVND (reference sequence). The CDR3 DNA reads TGTGCCAGTAGTATCGACAGGGACTACGAGCAGTACTTC. Translating gives CASSIDRDYEQYF. Drawing the rest from reference TRBV19 and TRBJ2-7, the complete variable domain is DGGITQSPKYLFRKEGQNVTLSCEQNLNHDAMYWYRQDPGQGLRLIYYSQIVNDFQKGDIAEGYSVSREKKESFPLTVTSAQKNPTAFYLCASSIDRDYEQYFGPGTRLTVT.

The chain links TRBV6-1 to TRBJ1-5; tentatively, D is TRBD1 (6 bases). Germline V lookup: CDR1 MNHNS, CDR2 SASEGT. The CDR3 loop spans 15 amino acids. Deletions cut 3 bases from V and 6 bases from J, with 15 bases between. The CDR3 protein is CASSEGIGGGQPQHF. In nucleotides, the CDR3 is TGTGCCAGCAGTGAGGGGATAGGGGGGGGTCAGCCCCAGCATTTT.

This clone was detected a few times. This sequence joins TRBV30 and TRBJ1-1; TRBD1 matches 8 bases. Trimming cost V 5 bases and J 3 bases; bases outside gene matches: 5. The CDR3 is made up of 13 amino acids. Germline V CDR1 and CDR2: GTSNPN, SVGIG (reference sequence). CDR3 sequence: CAWQTGGDTEAFF. In DNA form, the CDR3 reads TGTGCCTGGCAAACAGGGGGGGACACTGAAGCTTTCTTT.

This chain connects TRBV19 to TRBJ1-4, with D perhaps matching TRBD1 (6 bases). Germline values: CDR1 LNHDA, CDR2 SQIVND (reference sequence). The germline V and J ends were trimmed by 5 bases and 6 bases, with 13 bases remaining between them. This CDR3 comprises 14 residues. The CDR3 sequence: CASSWQGRDEKLFF. The CDR3 coding sequence is TGTGCCAGTAGTTGGCAGGGGAGGGATGAAAAACTGTTTTTT.

This clone was seen a handful of times. The chain has TRBV7-2 and TRBJ2-7, with no clear D. CDR3 length: 13 amino acids. Germline CDR1 and CDR2: SGHTA and FQGNSA. V was cut by 5 bases and J by 5 bases, with 13 bases left in between. The CDR3 loop is CASSPLRVHEQYF. The CDR3 DNA reads as TGTGCCAGCAGCCCATTACGGGTTCACGAGCAGTACTTC.

V usage is TRBV28 and J usage is TRBJ2-3; the D is unclear. The CDR3 extends over 13 amino acids. V lost 6 bases to trimming and J lost 2 bases, with 9 bases between them. CDR1 is MDHEN and CDR2 is SYDVKM in the germline V gene. CDR3 residues: CASRAHHTDTQYF. CDR3 coding DNA: TGTGCCAGCAGGGCACACCACACAGATACGCAGTATTTT.

The rearrangement links TRBV19 to TRBJ1-3, with 9 bases fitting TRBD1. J lost 4 bases, V lost 5 bases, and 6 bases had no gene match. The CDR3 totals 15 residues. Germline V gene lookup returns CDR1 LNHDA and CDR2 SQIVND (reference sequence). The CDR3 DNA follows: TGTGCCAGTAGTCTACGGGACAGGGTCGGAAACACCATATATTTT. Its protein is CASSLRDRVGNTIYF.

CDR3: CASSPASSGQLIANYGYTF. CDR3 nucleotide sequence: TGCGCCAGCAGCCCAGCCTCTTCCGGACAGCTAATTGCTAACTATGGCTACACCTTC. The V call is TRBV4-1, the J call TRBJ1-2, with D tentatively TRBD1 (6 bases). The CDR3 sequence is 19 residues long. The germline V and J ends were trimmed by 4 bases and 0 bases, with 24 bases remaining between them. CDR1 is MGHRA, CDR2 YSYEKL, per germline.

Points on this clone: This sample also contains other DNA sequences that code for the same CDR3. The V and J genes are TRBV5-1 and TRBJ2-1; 7 bases map to TRBD2. The CDR3 spans 13 residues. Germline CDR1 reads SGHRS; CDR2 reads YFSETQ. The ends lost 0 bases at V and 13 bases at J; junction bases unmatched: 7. The CDR3 sequence is CASSLEAGEEQFF. Here the CDR3 DNA reads TGCGCCAGCAGCTTGGAGGCGGGAGAAGAACAGTTCTTC.